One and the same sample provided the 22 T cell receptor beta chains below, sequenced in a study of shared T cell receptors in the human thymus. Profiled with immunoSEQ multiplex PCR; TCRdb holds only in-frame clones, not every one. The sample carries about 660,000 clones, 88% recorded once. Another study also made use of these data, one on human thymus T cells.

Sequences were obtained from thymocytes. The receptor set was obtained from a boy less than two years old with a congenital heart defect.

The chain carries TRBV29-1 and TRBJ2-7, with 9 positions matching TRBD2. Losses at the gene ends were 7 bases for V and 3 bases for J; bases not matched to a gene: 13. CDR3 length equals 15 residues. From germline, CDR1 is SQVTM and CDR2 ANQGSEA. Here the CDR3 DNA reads TGCAGCGCCACCGGGACTAGCCCGCGAATCTACGAGCAGTACTTC. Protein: CSATGTSPRIYEQYF.

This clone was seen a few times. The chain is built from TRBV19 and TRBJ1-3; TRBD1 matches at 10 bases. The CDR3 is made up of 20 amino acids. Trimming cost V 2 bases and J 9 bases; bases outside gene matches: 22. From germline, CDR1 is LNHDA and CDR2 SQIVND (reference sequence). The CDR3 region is CASSIRGTGDTRVGSVTIYF. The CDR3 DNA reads TGTGCCAGTAGTATAAGGGGGACAGGGGACACCCGTGTCGGATCGGTCACCATATATTTT.

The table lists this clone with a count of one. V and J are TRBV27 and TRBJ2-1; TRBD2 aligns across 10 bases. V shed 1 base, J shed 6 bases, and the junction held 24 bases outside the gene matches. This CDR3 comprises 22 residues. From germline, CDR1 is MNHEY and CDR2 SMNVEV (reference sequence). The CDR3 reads CASSLWARSGRRYPRSSNEQFF. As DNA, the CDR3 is TGTGCCAGCAGTTTATGGGCCCGTAGCGGGAGGCGATATCCAAGGTCGTCCAATGAGCAGTTCTTC.

The CDR3 protein is CASSLARAGEGSTDTQYF. CDR3 sequence (DNA): TGTGCCAGCAGCTTAGCTAGGGCGGGAGAAGGGAGCACAGATACGCAGTATTTT. The V and J genes are TRBV7-2 and TRBJ2-3, with 7 bases that match TRBD2. CDR3 length equals 18 residues. The germline V gene encodes CDR1 SGHTA and CDR2 FQGNSA. V was pared by 0 bases and J by 0 bases, with 9 bases of the junction left unmatched.

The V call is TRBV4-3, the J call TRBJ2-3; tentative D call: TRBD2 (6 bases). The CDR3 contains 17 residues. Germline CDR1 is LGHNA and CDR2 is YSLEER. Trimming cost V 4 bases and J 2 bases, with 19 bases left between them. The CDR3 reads CASSRTLRDGYTDTQYF. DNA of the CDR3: TGCGCCAGCAGCCGAACCTTGCGGGACGGATACACAGATACGCAGTATTTT.

The CDR3 DNA reads TGCGCCAGCAGCCAAGGGAAAATTGGGGGGTGGAGGGAGCAGTACTTC. It yields the protein CASSQGKIGGWREQYF. The chain joins TRBV4-1 to TRBJ2-7, with D maybe TRBD2 (6 bases). The CDR3 runs 16 residues. V dropped 1 base and J dropped 7 bases, with 20 bases sitting between them. The germline gives CDR1 MGHRA, CDR2 YSYEKL.

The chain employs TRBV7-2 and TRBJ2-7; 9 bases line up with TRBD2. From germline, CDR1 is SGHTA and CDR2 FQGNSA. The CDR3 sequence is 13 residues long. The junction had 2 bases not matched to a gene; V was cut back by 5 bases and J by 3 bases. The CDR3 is CASSLTSGYEQYF. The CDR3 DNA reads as TGTGCCAGCAGCCTGACTAGCGGCTACGAGCAGTACTTC.

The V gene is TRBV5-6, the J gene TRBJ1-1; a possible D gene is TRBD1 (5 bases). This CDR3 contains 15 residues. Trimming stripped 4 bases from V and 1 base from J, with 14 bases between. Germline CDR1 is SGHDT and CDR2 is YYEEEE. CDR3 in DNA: TGTGCCAGCAGCCCCCACCACAGGACGAACACTGAAGCTTTCTTT. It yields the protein CASSPHHRTNTEAFF.

The CDR3 loop is CASSSPGQGDYEQYF. The DNA for the CDR3 is TGTGCCAGCAGCTCACCGGGACAGGGTGACTACGAGCAGTACTTC. The V call is TRBV7-4, the J call TRBJ2-7, with 9 bases fitting TRBD1. CDR1 and CDR2 (germline): SGHVT, SQSDAQ. Losses at the gene ends were 4 bases for V and 3 bases for J; bases not matched to a gene: 7. This CDR3 spans 15 amino acids.

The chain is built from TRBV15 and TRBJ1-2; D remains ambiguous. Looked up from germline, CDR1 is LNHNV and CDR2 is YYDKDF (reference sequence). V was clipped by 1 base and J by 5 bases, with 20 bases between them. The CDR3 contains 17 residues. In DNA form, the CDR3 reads TGTGCCACCAGCAGAGTCCGCTCGGGTCCAGAGGAATATGGCTACACCTTC. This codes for CATSRVRSGPEEYGYTF.

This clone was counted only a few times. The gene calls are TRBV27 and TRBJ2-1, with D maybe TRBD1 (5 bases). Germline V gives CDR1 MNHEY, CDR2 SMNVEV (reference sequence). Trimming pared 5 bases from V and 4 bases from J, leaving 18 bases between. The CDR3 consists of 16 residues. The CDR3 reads CASSPRRTPKYNEQFF. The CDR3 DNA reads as TGTGCCAGCAGTCCCCGCCGGACACCTAAATACAATGAGCAGTTCTTC.

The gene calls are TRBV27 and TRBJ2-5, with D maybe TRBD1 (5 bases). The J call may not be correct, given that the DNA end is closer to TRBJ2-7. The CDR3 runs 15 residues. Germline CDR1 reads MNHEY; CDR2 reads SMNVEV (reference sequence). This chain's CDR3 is CASSLSPGQNGEQYF. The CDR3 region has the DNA TGTGCCAGCAGTTTATCCCCTGGACAAAACGGCGAGCAGTACTTC.

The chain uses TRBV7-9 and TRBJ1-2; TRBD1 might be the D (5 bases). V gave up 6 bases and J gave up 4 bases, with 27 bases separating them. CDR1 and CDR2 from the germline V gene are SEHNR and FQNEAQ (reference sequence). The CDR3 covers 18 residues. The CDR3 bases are TGTGCCAGCAGGTCCCAGTCCCCGGGGACCGGGAGCGCCTATGGCTACACCTTC. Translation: CASRSQSPGTGSAYGYTF.

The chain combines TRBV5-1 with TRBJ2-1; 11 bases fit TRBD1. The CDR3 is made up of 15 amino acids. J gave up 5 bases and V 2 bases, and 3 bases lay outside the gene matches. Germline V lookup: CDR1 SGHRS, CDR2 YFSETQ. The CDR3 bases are TGCGCCAGCAGCTTCGGACAGGGGGCCCACAATGAGCAGTTCTTC. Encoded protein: CASSFGQGAHNEQFF.

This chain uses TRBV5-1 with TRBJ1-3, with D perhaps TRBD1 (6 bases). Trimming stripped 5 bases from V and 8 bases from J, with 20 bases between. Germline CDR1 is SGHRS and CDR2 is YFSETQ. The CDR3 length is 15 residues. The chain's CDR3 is CASRPEGGWVDTIYF. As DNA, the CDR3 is TGCGCCAGCAGACCGGAGGGGGGGTGGGTAGACACCATATATTTT.

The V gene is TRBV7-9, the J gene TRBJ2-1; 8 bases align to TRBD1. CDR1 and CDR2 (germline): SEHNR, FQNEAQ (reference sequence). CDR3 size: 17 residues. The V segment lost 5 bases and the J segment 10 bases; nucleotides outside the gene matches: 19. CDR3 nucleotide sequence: TGTGCCAGCAGCCCTGAAATAGGGACAGGACCTCTGGGCGAGCAGTTCTTC. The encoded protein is CASSPEIGTGPLGEQFF.

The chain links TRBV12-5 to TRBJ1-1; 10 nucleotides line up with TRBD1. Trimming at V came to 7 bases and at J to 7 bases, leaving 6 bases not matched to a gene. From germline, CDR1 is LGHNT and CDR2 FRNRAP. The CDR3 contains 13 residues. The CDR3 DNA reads TGTGCTAGTGTCCGGGACAGGGGAGGTGAAGCTTTCTTT. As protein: CASVRDRGGEAFF.

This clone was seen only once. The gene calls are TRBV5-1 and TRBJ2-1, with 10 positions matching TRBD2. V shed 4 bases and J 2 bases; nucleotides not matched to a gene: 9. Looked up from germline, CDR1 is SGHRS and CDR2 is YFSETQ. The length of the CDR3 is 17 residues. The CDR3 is CASSPVVLAGAYNEQFF. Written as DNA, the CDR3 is TGCGCCAGCAGCCCGGTGGTGCTAGCGGGAGCCTACAATGAGCAGTTCTTC. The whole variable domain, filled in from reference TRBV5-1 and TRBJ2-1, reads KAGVTQTPRYLIKTRGQQVTLSCSPISGHRSVSWYQQTPGQGLQFLFEYFSETQRNKGNFPGRFSGRQFSNSRSEMNVSTLELGDSALYLCASSPVVLAGAYNEQFFGPGTRLTVL.

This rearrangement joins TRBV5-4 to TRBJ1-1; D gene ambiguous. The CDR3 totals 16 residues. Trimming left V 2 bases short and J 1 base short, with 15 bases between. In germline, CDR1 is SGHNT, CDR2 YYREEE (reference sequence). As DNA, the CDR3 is TGTGCCAGCAGCTTCTACCCTCGCCGGAGGAACACTGAAGCTTTCTTT. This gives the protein CASSFYPRRRNTEAFF.

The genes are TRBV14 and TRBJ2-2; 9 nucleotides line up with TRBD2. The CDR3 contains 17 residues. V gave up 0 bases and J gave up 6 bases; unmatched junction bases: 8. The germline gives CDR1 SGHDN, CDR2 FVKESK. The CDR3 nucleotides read TGTGCCAGCAGCCAAGAAAGGGCGGGAGGGCGTGCCGGGGAGCTGTTTTTT. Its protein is CASSQERAGGRAGELFF.

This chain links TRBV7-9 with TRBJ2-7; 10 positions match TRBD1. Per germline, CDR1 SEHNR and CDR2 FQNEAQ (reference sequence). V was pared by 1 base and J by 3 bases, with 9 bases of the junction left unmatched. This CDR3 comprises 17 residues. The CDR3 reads CASSLGGTGASHYEQYF. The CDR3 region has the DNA TGTGCCAGCAGCTTAGGGGGGACAGGGGCCTCCCACTACGAGCAGTACTTC.

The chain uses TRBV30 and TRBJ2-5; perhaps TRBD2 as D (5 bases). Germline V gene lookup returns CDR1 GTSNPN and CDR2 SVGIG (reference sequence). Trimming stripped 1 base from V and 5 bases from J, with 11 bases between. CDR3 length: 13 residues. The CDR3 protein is CAWSALGGETQYF. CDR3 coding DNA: TGTGCCTGGAGTGCGCTAGGCGGGGAGACCCAGTACTTC.